This T cell receptor beta chain was sequenced for a study of OX40 agonist ivuxolimab in advanced cancers. TCRdb's copy holds only in-frame clones and misses some; the assay was immunoSEQ multiplex PCR. The sample has around 76,000 clones; around 82% are singletons. Germline assignment: CDR1 SNHLY and CDR2 FYNNEI. The trim removed 6 bases at V and 3 bases at J, leaving 6 bases unmatched. The CDR3 length is 15 residues. Source: CD4+ or CD8+ T cells sorted from blood, taken in a trial of the OX40 agonist ivuxolimab. This TCR came from an adult with an advanced solid tumor such as melanoma, head and neck, liver or kidney cancer. This chain joins TRBV2 and TRBJ2-1; TRBD1 matches at 9 bases. CDR3 DNA sequence: TGTGCCAGCAGGGGAAGGGGACAGGGCTACAATGAGCAGTTCTTC. The encoded protein is CASRGRGQGYNEQFF. Supplemented by reference TRBV2 and TRBJ2-1, the full variable domain reads EPEVTQTPSHQVTQMGQEVILRCVPISNHLYFYWYRQILGQKVEFLVSFYNNEISEKSEIFDDQFSVERPDGSNFTLKIRSTKLEDSAMYFCASRGRGQGYNEQFFGPGTRLTVL.